This entry lists 18 T cell receptor beta chains sequenced from one sample in a study of blood T cells in healthy people across ages. It was with a sample-barcoded 5' primer and a J-beta primer mix that a second PCR of roughly 6 to 12 cycles was run. In TCRdb, the 5' RACE reads were re-called with MiXCR into one record per CDR3 protein. The sample carries around 1,000,000 distinct CDR3 sequences, approximately 38% recorded once. The sample consisted of blood. These TCRs come from a man in his late teens or twenties in good health.

This chain connects TRBV4-3 to TRBJ2-1, with 10 bases matching TRBD2. V shed 4 bases and J 0 bases; nucleotides not matched to a gene: 9. The germline V gene encodes CDR1 LGHNA and CDR2 YSLEER. The CDR3 is 18 amino acids. The CDR3 bases are TGCGCCAGCAGCCCACTAGCGGGGACTGCAAGCTCCTACAATGAGCAGTTCTTC. This encodes CASSPLAGTASSYNEQFF.

This clonotype has a handful of counts. This chain connects TRBV6-5 to TRBJ2-2; TRBD2 might be the D (6 bases). V was trimmed by 0 bases and J by 4 bases, leaving 9 bases between them. The CDR3 has 15 amino acids. The germline V gene encodes CDR1 MNHEY and CDR2 SVGAGI. CDR3 in amino acids: CASSYSRGGTGELFF. The CDR3 DNA sequence: TGTGCCAGCAGTTACTCGCGGGGCGGCACCGGGGAGCTGTTTTTT.

This chain links TRBV7-2 with TRBJ1-2; D perhaps matches TRBD1 (5 bases). V shed 8 bases and J shed 4 bases, with 14 bases lying between them. In germline, CDR1 is SGHTA, CDR2 FQGNSA. This CDR3 spans 13 amino acids. The CDR3 protein is CASAEPGPYGYTF. CDR3 sequence (DNA): TGTGCCAGCGCAGAGCCGGGGCCCTATGGCTACACCTTC.

This clonotype occurred a few times. The chain has TRBV5-1 and TRBJ1-2; D ambiguous. CDR1 and CDR2 from the germline V gene are SGHRS and YFSETQ. CDR3 length equals 14 residues. Trimming shortened V by 4 bases and J by 3 bases, and 13 bases separated the two germline ends. The CDR3 protein is CASSPDPTDYGYTF. The CDR3 region has the DNA TGCGCCAGCAGCCCCGACCCCACAGACTATGGCTACACCTTC. Full variable domain (outside the CDR3, taken from reference TRBV5-1 and TRBJ1-2): KAGVTQTPRYLIKTRGQQVTLSCSPISGHRSVSWYQQTPGQGLQFLFEYFSETQRNKGNFPGRFSGRQFSNSRSEMNVSTLELGDSALYLCASSPDPTDYGYTFGSGTRLTVV.

The genes are TRBV5-1 and TRBJ2-3, with D hard to call. CDR3 size: 13 residues. Germline assignment: CDR1 SGHRS and CDR2 YFSETQ. V lost 2 bases and J 6 bases, leaving 10 bases between the germline ends. This CDR3 is CASSFPGGDTQYF. CDR3 DNA: TGCGCCAGCAGCTTCCCGGGTGGCGATACGCAGTATTTT.

The chain employs TRBV12-5 and TRBJ2-1, with 9 bases aligning to TRBD1. V shed 10 bases and J 4 bases; nucleotides not matched to a gene: 8. This CDR3 is built from 14 residues. Germline CDR1 is LGHNT and CDR2 is FRNRAP. CDR3 sequence (DNA): TGTGCTACGACCGGGGGACAGGGTTACAATGAGCAGTTCTTC. Amino acid sequence: CATTGGQGYNEQFF.

At least ten counts were recorded for this clonotype. The chain has TRBV12-3 or TRBV12-4 and TRBJ1-2, with 8 nucleotides matching TRBD1. V trimming: 5 bases; J trimming: 6 bases; junction bases outside the gene matches: 5. The CDR3 contains 13 residues. The CDR3 region has the DNA TGTGCCAGCAGTACAACACAGGGGGATGGCTACACCTTC. Its protein product is CASSTTQGDGYTF.

This chain connects TRBV6-5 to TRBJ1-1; 8 nucleotides match TRBD1. The CDR3 has 15 amino acids. The V gene's germline CDR1 is MNHEY and CDR2 SVGAGI. The J segment lost 0 bases and the V segment lost 8 bases, leaving 8 bases of the junction unmatched. CDR3 region: CASGAGGIMNTEAFF. CDR3 nucleotides: TGTGCCAGCGGAGCAGGGGGCATAATGAACACTGAAGCTTTCTTT.

The chain recombines TRBV2 with TRBJ2-3; D is possibly TRBD2 (6 bases). This CDR3 comprises 18 residues. Germline assignment: CDR1 SNHLY and CDR2 FYNNEI. V shed 6 bases and J shed 4 bases, with 26 bases lying between them. The CDR3 is CASREGYYRMSGSDTQYF. For the CDR3, the DNA is TGTGCCAGCAGGGAGGGGTATTACAGGATGTCTGGGTCAGATACGCAGTATTTT.

Note on this clonotype: At one end, the junction sequence differs from germline, possibly due to a read error. The V gene is TRBV4-3, the J gene TRBJ2-3, with D maybe TRBD1 (5 bases). Germline V gene lookup returns CDR1 LGHNA and CDR2 YSLEER. The CDR3 extends over 13 amino acids. The CDR3 reads CAASQVVTDTRYF. In DNA, the CDR3 is TGCGCCGCCAGCCAAGTAGTGACAGATACGCGGTATTTT.

This chain joins TRBV29-1 and TRBJ1-5; 9 bases line up with TRBD1. Germline loops: CDR1 SQVTM, CDR2 ANQGSEA. The CDR3 has 15 residues. With V trimmed by 4 bases and J by 4 bases, 8 bases remained unmatched. In DNA form, the CDR3 reads TGCAGCGTTGCTTCCGGGACAGGGAGGAATCAGCCCCAGCATTTT. Its protein product is CSVASGTGRNQPQHF.

This chain uses TRBV7-2 with TRBJ2-3; the match to TRBD2 covers 9 bases. The CDR3 contains 18 residues. Per germline, CDR1 SGHTA and CDR2 FQGNSA. V gave up 5 bases and J gave up 1 base; unmatched junction bases: 13. For the CDR3, the DNA is TGTGCCAGCAGCCGCTCTTGGAGTAGCGGGGGAGGCACAGATACGCAGTATTTT. Protein sequence: CASSRSWSSGGGTDTQYF.

This chain uses TRBV9 with TRBJ2-1; no definite D call. V was trimmed by 0 bases and J by 2 bases, leaving 12 bases between them. CDR1 is SGDLS and CDR2 is YYNGEE in the germline V gene. The CDR3 runs to 16 residues. For the CDR3, the DNA is TGTGCCAGCAGCGTAGGGCGAGAAGGGCCCTACAATGAGCAGTTCTTC. As protein: CASSVGREGPYNEQFF.

A remark on this clonotype: Germline is not matched at one junction end, which may reflect a read error. The chain joins TRBV6-5 to TRBJ1-6; 8 bases fit TRBD1. This CDR3 spans 14 amino acids. Germline-derived CDR1 and CDR2 are MNHEY and SVGAGI. As DNA, the CDR3 is TGTGCCAGCAGACCCGACAGGGGTAATTCACCCCCCCACTTT. Protein: CASRPDRGNSPPHF.

This chain connects TRBV20-1 to TRBJ1-6, with 9 bases aligning to TRBD1. Germline CDR1 is DFQATT and CDR2 is SNEGSKA (reference sequence). V lost 5 bases and J lost 9; bases outside the gene matches: 17. The CDR3 has 17 residues. The CDR3 nucleotides are TGCAGTGCTCTCGAAGGGCAAACCGGGACAGGGCTTTCACCCCTCCACTTT. Amino acids: CSALEGQTGTGLSPLHF.

This clonotype was counted only a few times. The chain carries TRBV27 and TRBJ1-2, with 11 bases that match TRBD1. CDR1 is MNHEY and CDR2 is SMNVEV in the germline V gene (reference sequence). There are 14 residues in the CDR3. The J segment lost 4 bases and the V segment lost 8 bases, leaving 6 bases of the junction unmatched. DNA for the CDR3: TGTGCCAGCGGTGGGACAGGGGGTACCTATGGCTACACCTTC. Its protein product is CASGGTGGTYGYTF.

This clonotype was detected a few times. The chain couples TRBV9 to TRBJ1-2, with TRBD1 matching 9 bases. Per the germline V gene, CDR1 is SGDLS and CDR2 is YYNGEE. The CDR3 consists of 16 residues. Trimming took 3 bases from V and 7 from J; bases not matched to a gene: 13. The CDR3 nucleotides are TGTGCCAGCAGCGCCTCCCCGACAGGGGGTCTTCGTGGCTACACCTTC. Its protein is CASSASPTGGLRGYTF.

This chain connects TRBV18 to TRBJ2-3; D is unclear. CDR3 length equals 15 residues. Trimming removed 6 bases at V and 0 bases at J, with 13 bases between. Germline lookup yields CDR1 KGHSH and CDR2 LQKENI. The CDR3 DNA follows: TGTGCCAGCTCGCAGAAGTACAGTAGCACAGATACGCAGTATTTT. Protein sequence: CASSQKYSSTDTQYF.